This T cell receptor beta chain was identified in a study of T cell responses to AZD1222 COVID-19 vaccine (dated by TCRdb to the early 2020s). As for the study more broadly: TCR sequencing covered 230 to 250 trial participants: nearly 210 given two doses of AZD1222 and 26 given two doses of MenACWY control vaccine. Trial participants were enrolled into age subgroups of 18-55, 56-69 and 70-plus years, which contained about 150, 27 and 61 TCR-sequenced participants, respectively. The investigation overall reported the following: CD4 TCRs associated with the vaccine covered the entire spike protein, and the dominant responses were in regions 160-218 and 743-854. Reportedly, almost half of the unique spike-specific TCRs recognized epitopes lying outside the regions that are mutated in the B.1.351 and B.1.1.7 variants. Because no day 14 peak-response samples were available, repertoires were characterized only after the peak T cell response. Most participants were white British and females outnumbered males, and the authors suggested that clonal diversity may have been underestimated. After two AZD1222 doses, spike-specific TCR breadth and depth were significantly higher than at day 0 and than in MenACWY recipients. Only 5 to 7 AZD1222 recipients were SARS-CoV-2 seropositive at baseline, limiting conclusions about previously exposed vaccinees. In the small 56-69-year group, the increase in depth fell short of significance, most likely because of low power.

Inclusive of the bounding cysteine and phenylalanine, the CDR3 is 14 residues long. Solely the CDR3 DNA is kept, with 42 bases framed from the first base. V is cut by 7 bases and J by 1 base, and the space between the germline ends is 14 bases. From a lookup of the germline V gene, CDR1 and CDR2 are MDHEN and SYDVKM. This specimen's time point label, interpreted: baseline before first vaccination. The treatment or condition label on this specimen signifies: meningococcal conjugate vaccine given as trial control. Vaccinee samples were obtained from the UK trials COV001 and COV002, which included a single-blind randomized controlled phase 2/3 trial of AZD1222 (ChAdOx1 nCoV-19) in healthy adults. For TCRbeta chain sequencing, PBMC samples were collected from trial participants at day 0 and at day 28 after the second dose. The CDR3 regions of human TCRbeta chains were analyzed by immunosequencing. The original pipeline was this. TCRs in the repertoires were matched against a reference library of SARS-CoV-2-specific TCRs that had been generated with the MIRA antigen-specificity platform. Breadth was defined as the fraction of unique TCRs that were SARS-CoV-2-associated. Depth was defined as the fraction of total T cells that were SARS-CoV-2-associated. Using the MIRA data, each spike-specific TCR was mapped to the spike region that the TCR reacts to and placed in a CD4 or CD8 class. Log10-transformed breadth and depth values were compared by one-way ANOVA with Sidak's multiple comparisons tests. What TCRdb holds here is the immuneACCESS table cut down to in-frame rearrangements. Part of the clones is not present; checked against another copy, under half of the missing clones reflect an unresolved V gene, and the others are unexplained. The V and J calls and clone size are taken from that table; D and trimming were inferred from the DNA. Present in this sample are 200,000 or so clones, around 87% of which were seen just once. Around 2.5% of the sample comes from the top ten.

Of note for this clone: Its recognized antigen is unknown. No per-base quality is available; no much larger clone lies one base away.

The rearranged segments are TRBV28 and TRBJ2-7; a confident D gene designation cannot be given. The specimen comprised peripheral blood, sampled on day 0 of MenACWY control vaccination. The clonotype comes from an adult in good health. This receptor has the CDR3 CASNPDRLSYEQYF. Here is the DNA: TGTGCCAGCAATCCGGACCGGCTGTCCTACGAGCAGTACTTC.